The entry below gives a single T cell receptor beta chain sequence along with its context. This sample was included in a study of identical twins. In TCRdb, the 5' RACE reads were re-called with MiXCR into one record per CDR3 protein. This repertoire shows around 1.7 million distinct CDR3 sequences, less than 35% found once; its top ten account for over 0.25%. CDR1 is DFQATT, CDR2 SNEGSKA, per germline (reference sequence). With V trimmed by 0 bases and J by 4 bases, 8 bases remained unmatched. This CDR3 has 16 residues. The rearrangement joins TRBV20-1 to TRBJ2-3; 9 bases map to TRBD1. Sequencing was done on a sample of cord blood. This clonotype was sampled from a newborn girl in good health. CDR3 in DNA: TGCAGTGCTAGAGATCCCGGACAGGGGTGGCCAGATACGCAGTATTTT. It specifies CSARDPGQGWPDTQYF.